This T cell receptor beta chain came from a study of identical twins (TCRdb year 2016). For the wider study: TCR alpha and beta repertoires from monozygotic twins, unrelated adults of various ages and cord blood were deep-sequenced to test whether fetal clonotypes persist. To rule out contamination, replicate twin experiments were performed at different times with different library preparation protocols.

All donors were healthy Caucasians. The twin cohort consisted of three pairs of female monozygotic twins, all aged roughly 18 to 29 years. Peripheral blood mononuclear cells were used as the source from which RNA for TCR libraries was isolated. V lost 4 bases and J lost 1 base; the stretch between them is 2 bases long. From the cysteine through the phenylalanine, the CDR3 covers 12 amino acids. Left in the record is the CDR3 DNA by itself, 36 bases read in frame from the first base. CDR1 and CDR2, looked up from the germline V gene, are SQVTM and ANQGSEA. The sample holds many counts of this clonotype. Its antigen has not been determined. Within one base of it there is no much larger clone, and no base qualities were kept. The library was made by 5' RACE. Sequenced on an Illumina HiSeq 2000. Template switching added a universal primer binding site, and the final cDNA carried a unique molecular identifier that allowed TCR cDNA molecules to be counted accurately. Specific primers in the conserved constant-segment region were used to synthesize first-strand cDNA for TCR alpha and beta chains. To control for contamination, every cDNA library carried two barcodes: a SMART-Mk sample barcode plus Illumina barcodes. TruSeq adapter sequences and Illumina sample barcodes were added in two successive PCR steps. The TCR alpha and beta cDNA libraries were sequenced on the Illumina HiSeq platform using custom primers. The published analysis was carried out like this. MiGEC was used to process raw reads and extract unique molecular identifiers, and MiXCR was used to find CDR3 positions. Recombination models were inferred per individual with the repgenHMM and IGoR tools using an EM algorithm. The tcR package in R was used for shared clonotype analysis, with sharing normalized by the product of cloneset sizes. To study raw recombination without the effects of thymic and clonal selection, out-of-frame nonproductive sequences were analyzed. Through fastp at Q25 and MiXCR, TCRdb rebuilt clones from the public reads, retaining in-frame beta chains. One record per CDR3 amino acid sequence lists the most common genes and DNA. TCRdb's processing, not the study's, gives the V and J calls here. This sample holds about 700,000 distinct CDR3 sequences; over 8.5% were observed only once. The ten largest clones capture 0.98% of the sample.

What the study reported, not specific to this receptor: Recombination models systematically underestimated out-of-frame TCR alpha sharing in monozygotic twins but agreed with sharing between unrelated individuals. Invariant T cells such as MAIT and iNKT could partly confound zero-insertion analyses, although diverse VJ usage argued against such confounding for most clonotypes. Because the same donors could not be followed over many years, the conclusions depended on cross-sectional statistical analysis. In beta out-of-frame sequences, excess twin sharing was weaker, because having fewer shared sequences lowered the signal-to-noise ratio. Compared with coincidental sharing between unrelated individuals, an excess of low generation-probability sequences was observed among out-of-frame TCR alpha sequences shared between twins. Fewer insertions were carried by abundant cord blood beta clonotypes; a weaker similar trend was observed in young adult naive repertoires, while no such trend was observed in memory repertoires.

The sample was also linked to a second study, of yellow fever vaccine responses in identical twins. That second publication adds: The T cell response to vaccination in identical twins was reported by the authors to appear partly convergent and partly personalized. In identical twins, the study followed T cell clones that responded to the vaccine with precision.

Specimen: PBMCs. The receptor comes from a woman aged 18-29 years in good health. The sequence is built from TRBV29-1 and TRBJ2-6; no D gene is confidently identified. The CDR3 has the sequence CSVGSGANVLTF. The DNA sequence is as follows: TGCAGCGTTGGGTCTGGGGCCAACGTCCTGACTTTC.